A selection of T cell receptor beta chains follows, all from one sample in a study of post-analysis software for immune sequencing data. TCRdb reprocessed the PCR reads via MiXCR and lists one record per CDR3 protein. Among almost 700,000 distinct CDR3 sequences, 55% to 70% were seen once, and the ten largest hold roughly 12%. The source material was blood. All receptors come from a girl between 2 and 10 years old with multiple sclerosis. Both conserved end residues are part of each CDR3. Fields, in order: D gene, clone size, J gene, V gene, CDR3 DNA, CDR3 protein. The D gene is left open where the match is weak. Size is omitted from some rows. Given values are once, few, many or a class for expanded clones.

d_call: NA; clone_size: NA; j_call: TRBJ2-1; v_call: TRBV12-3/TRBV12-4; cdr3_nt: TGTGCCACCCGACTAGATCGAAGTGAGCAGTTCTTC; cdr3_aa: CATRLDRSEQFF
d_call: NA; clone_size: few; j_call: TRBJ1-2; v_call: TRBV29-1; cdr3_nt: TGCAGCGGGGGCGGGTCCCTTTCCCCCTATGGCTACACCTTC; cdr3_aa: CSGGGSLSPYGYTF
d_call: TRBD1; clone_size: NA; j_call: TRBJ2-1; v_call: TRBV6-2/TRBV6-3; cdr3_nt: TGTGCCAGCAGGGCGACCGGGACAGGGCACAATGAGCAGTTCTTC; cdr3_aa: CASRATGTGHNEQFF
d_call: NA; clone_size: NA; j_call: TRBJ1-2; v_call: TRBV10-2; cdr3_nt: TGCGCCAGCAGTGACCCGGGGCGGGCAAACTATGGCTACACCTTC; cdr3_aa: CASSDPGRANYGYTF
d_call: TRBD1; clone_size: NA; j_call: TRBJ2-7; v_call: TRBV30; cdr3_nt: TGTGCCTGGCGCGGGACAGGGTTCTACGAGCAGTACTTC; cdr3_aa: CAWRGTGFYEQYF
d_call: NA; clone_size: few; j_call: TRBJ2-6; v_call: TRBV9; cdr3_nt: TGTGCCAGCAGCGCCCAGGGGAGCGGGGCCAACGTCCTGACTTTC; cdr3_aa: CASSAQGSGANVLTF
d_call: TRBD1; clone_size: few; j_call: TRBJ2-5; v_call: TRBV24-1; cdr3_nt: TGTGCCACCAGTGGCTGGACAGGGAGAGCGGAGACCCAGTACTTC; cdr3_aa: CATSGWTGRAETQYF
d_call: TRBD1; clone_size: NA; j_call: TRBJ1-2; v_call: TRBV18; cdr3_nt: TGTGCCAGCTCACCAGCGGGACAGGGTGGCTACACCTTC; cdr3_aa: CASSPAGQGGYTF
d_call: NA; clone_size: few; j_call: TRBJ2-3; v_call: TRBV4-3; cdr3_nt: TGCGCCAGCAGCCAAGATGGGCAGGACACAGATACGCAGTATTTT; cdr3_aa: CASSQDGQDTDTQYF
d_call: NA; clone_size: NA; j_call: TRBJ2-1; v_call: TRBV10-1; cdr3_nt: TGCGCCAGCAGCCCCAGTCTGAATGAGCGGTTCTTC; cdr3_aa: CASSPSLNERFF
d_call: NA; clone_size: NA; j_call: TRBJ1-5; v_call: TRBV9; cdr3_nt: TGTGCCAGCAGCAGGACAGACGCCCACAATCAGCCCCAGCATTTT; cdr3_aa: CASSRTDAHNQPQHF
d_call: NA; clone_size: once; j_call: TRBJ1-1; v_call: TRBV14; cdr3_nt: TGTGCCAGCAGCCAAGGTCAGGTAAAATTTCAGTCGGGTGAAGCTTTCTTT; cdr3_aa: CASSQGQVKFQSGEAFF
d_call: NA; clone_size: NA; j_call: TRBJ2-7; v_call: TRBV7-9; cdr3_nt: TGTGCCAGCAGCTTAGCGGTTAAAGGATACGAGCAGTACTTC; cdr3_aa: CASSLAVKGYEQYF
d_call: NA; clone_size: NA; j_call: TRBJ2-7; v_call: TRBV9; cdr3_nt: TGTGCCAGCAGCGTAGGAGTCCTGGACTACGAGCAGTACTTC; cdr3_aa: CASSVGVLDYEQYF
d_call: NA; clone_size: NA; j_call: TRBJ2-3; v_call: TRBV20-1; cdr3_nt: TGCAGTGCTAGAAATCCCGGGGGTCCATCTAGCACAGATACGCAGTATTTT; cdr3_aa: CSARNPGGPSSTDTQYF
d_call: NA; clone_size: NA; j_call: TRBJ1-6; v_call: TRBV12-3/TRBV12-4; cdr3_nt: TGTGCCAGCAGTTTTGAAAATAATTCACCCCTCCACTTT; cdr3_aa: CASSFENNSPLHF
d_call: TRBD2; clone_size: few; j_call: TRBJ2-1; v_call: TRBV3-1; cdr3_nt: TGTGCCAGCAGCTCTTCGGGACTATTTTACAATGAGCAGTTCTTC; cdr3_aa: CASSSSGLFYNEQFF
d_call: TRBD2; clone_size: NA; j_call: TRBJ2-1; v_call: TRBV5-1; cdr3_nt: TGCGCCAGCAGCTTGCCACTAGCGGGAGGTTACGGTGAGCAGTTCTTC; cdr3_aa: CASSLPLAGGYGEQFF
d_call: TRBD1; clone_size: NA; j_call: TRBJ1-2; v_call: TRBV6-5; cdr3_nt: TGTGCCAGCAGTCGGGGTCCTACAGGGGCAGGGTATGGCTACACCTTC; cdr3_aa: CASSRGPTGAGYGYTF
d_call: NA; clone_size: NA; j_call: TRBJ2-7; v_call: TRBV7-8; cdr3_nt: TGTGCCAGCTCCATAGCCGTCCGCGAGCAGTACTTC; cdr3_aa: CASSIAVREQYF
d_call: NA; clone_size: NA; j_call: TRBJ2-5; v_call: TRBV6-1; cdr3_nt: TGTGCCAGCAGTGAGAGGCCCGCGCCAGAGACCCAGTACTTC; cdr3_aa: CASSERPAPETQYF
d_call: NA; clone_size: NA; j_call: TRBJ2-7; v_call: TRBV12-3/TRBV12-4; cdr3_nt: TGTGCCAGCAGTCCGGAGGGGTTCAGCAACGAGCAGTACTTC; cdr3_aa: CASSPEGFSNEQYF
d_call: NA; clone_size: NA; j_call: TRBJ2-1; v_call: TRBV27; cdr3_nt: TGTGCCAGCAGTTGGGCTAATGAGCAGTTCTTC; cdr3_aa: CASSWANEQFF
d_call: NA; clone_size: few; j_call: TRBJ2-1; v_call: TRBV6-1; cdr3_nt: TGTGCCAGCAGGGCTCTTAACAATGAGCAGTTCTTC; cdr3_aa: CASRALNNEQFF